This T cell receptor (beta chain) was identified in a study of OX40 agonist ivuxolimab in advanced cancers. Study-wide background: Partial responses occurred in three patients (one hepatocellular carcinoma, two cutaneous melanoma). Notes on the study in general: Normalized expansion of T-cell clones was also low for some nonresponders.

Between the trimmed V and J ends, which lost 8 bases and 5 bases, there was a span of 18 bases. In germline, CDR1 is MNHEY, CDR2 SVGAGI. There are 14 residues in the CDR3. On this clone itself: What it binds is unknown.

Repertoires were generated with immunoSEQ multiplex PCR, while TCRdb's copy carries only in-frame clones and drops some. The sample carries about 80,000 clones, 92% recorded once. This receptor was taken from an adult with an advanced solid tumor such as melanoma, head and neck, liver or kidney cancer. The gene calls are TRBV6-5 and TRBJ1-2; tentative D call: TRBD1 (6 bases). Sequencing was performed on CD4+ or CD8+ T cells sorted from blood, taken in a trial of the OX40 agonist ivuxolimab. CDR3 amino acids: CASGPSQGSYGYTF. DNA of the CDR3: TGTGCCAGCGGACCCTCACAGGGCTCTTATGGCTACACCTTC.